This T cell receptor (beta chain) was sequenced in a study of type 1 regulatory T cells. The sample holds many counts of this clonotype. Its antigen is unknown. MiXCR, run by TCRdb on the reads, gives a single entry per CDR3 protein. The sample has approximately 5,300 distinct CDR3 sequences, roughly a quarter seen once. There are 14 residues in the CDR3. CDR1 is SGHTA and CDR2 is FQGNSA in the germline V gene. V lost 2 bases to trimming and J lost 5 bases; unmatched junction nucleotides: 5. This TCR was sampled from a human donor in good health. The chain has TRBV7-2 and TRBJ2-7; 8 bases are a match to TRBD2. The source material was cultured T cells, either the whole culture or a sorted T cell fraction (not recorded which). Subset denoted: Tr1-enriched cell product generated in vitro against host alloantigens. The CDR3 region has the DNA TGTGCCAGCAGCTTACCGGGAGGGTTCCACGAGCAGTACTTC. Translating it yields CASSLPGGFHEQYF. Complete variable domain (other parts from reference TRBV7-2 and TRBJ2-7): GAGVSQSPSNKVTEKGKDVELRCDPISGHTALYWYRQSLGQGLEFLIYFQGNSAPDKSGLPSDRFSAERTGGSVSTLTIQRTQQEDSAVYLCASSLPGGFHEQYFGPGTRLTVT.